This TCR beta chain was observed in a study of blood T cell repertoires in COVID-19. Study in general: Samples representing acute and convalescent COVID-19 were sourced from the United States, Italy and Spain. In each case, the material was cDNA or gDNA derived from T cells, B-cell-depleted T cells, or PBMCs.

Germline values: CDR1 DFQATT, CDR2 SNEGSKA (reference sequence). The CDR3 consists of 13 residues. Trimming took 3 bases from V and 4 from J, leaving 11 bases between them. In the original workflow: Amplification of reference gene primers was used by the study to estimate nucleated cell counts. Clones were sequenced by immunoSEQ multiplex PCR, and TCRdb holds only the in-frame ones, with some missing. V and J calls and clone size come straight from that table; D and trimming were deduced from the DNA. The sample yields 160,000 or so clones, around 83% seen once. This rearrangement joins TRBV20-1 to TRBJ2-3, with D tentatively TRBD2 (6 bases). The sequencing input was peripheral blood. The source is a woman between 45 and 65 years old with acute or convalescent COVID-19. The CDR3 bases are TGCAGTGCTAGTTCGGGAGTGGCAGATACGCAGTATTTT. It codes for CSASSGVADTQYF.